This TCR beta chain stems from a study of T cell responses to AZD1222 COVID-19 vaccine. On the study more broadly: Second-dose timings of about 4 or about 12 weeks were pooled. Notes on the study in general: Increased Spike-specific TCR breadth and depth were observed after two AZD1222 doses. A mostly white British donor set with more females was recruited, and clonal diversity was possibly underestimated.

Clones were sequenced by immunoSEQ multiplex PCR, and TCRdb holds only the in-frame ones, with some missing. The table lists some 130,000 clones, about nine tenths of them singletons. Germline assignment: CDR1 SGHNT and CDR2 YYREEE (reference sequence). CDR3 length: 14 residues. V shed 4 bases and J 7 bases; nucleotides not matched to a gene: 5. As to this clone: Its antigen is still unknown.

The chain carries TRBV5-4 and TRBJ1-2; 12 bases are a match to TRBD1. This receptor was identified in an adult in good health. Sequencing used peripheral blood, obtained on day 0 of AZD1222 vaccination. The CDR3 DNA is TGTGCCAGCAGCCCGGGGACAGGGGGCTTTGGCTACACCTTC. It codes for CASSPGTGGFGYTF.